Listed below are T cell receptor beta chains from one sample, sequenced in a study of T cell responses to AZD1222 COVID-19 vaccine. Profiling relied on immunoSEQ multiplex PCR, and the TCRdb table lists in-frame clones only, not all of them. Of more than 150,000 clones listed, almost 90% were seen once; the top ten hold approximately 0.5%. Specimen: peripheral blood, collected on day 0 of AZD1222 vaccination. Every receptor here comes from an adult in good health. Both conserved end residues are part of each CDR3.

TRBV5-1	CASSSRTGSGNEQFF
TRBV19	CASSMASRETQYF
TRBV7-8	CASSLEDRASYEQYF
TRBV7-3	CASSLVQNTEAFF
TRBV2	CASSEGVGANVLTF
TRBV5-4	CASSGGGPTLHYEQYF
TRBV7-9	CASSPPPDGSSYNSPLHF
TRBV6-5	CASTRGGTRKNGYTF
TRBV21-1	CASSKGLADSYNEQFF
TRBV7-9	CASSSSTGTEAFF
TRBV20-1	CSAPPQDEQYF
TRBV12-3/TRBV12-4	CASTELNTGELFF
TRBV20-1	CSASPRTVLNQPQHF
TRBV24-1	CATSDTTGLGQPQHF
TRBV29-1	CSVEVMGLPNYGYTF
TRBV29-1	CSANRNQETQYF
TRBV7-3	CASSLTGARTDTQYF
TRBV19	CASSFSTSSTDTQYF
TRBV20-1	CSASSSQGVTEAFF
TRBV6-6	CAVAGGYEQYF
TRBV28	CASSSRGLPNQPQHF
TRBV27	CASRPSGGNQPQHF
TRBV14	CASSGQGRYYGYTF
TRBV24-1	CATSDEEYEQYF
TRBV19	CASSSSAGRTNEKLFF
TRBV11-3	CASSLGQGPDEQYF
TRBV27	CASSLWSTDTQYF
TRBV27	CASSLSHLVDSPLHF
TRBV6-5	CASKQGAGQPQHF
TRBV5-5	CASSLAQQLLYF
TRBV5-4	CASSSRQGDYEQYF
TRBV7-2	CASSLVGAGGSNQPQHF
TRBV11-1	CASSSSRREAAGEQYF
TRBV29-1	CSVAGAGTEAFF
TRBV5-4	CASSFSGLYSPLHF
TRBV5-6	CASITWPPRGNEQFF
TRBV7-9	CASSQRPREAFF
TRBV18	CASSPEGAGGNSYEQYF
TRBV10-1	CASSEIASGLASTDTQYF